This TCR beta chain was observed in a study of blood T cell repertoires in COVID-19. Generated by immunoSEQ multiplex PCR, the TCRdb table keeps only in-frame clones and is missing some. Of about 160,000 clones listed, 82% were seen once; the top ten hold approximately 7%. Per the germline V gene, CDR1 is KGHDR and CDR2 is SFDVKD. This CDR3 is built from 18 residues. V shed 5 bases, J shed 4 bases, and the junction held 13 bases outside the gene matches. The material sequenced was peripheral blood. The chain links TRBV24-1 to TRBJ2-1, with 10 bases identical to TRBD2. This clonotype was sampled from a woman in her thirties or forties with COVID-19, enrolled during active disease. CDR3 nucleotides: TGTGCCACCAGTGGGGGGAGCGGGAGGGCCCTCAGGTACAATGAGCAGTTCTTC. Translation gives CATSGGSGRALRYNEQFF.